This T cell receptor beta chain emerged from a study of shared clonotypes between healthy human individuals. Findings and limits, study-wide: The expectation was that sequencing depth would affect clonotype sharing among donors. Clonotypes shared by all four sorted-subset donors had higher generation probabilities than non-shared clonotypes. A handful of donors showed sharing of roughly 5% of naive CD4 clonotypes.

Method: immunoSEQ multiplex PCR; TCRdb's copy keeps in-frame clones and lacks some. This repertoire shows 980,000 or so clones, 70% to 85% found once; its top ten account for roughly 1.5%. Donors were healthy HIV-negative adults without recently reported acute infections or vaccinations. About this clone itself: Its specificity is unknown. A far larger clone differs by one base, so this is likely a read error.

This CDR3 contains 13 residues. Trimming left V 1 base short and J 1 base short, with 3 bases between. Looked up from germline, CDR1 is SGHTA and CDR2 is FQGTGA. Specimen: memory CD4+ T cells sorted from blood. Subset reported: CD45RA-negative fraction. This chain connects TRBV7-3 to TRBJ2-3; D gene ambiguous. The sequence was obtained from a man younger than 35 in good health. The CDR3 nucleotides read TGTGCCAGCAGCTTAATGGGCACAGATACGCAGTATTTT. Protein sequence: CASSLMGTDTQYF.